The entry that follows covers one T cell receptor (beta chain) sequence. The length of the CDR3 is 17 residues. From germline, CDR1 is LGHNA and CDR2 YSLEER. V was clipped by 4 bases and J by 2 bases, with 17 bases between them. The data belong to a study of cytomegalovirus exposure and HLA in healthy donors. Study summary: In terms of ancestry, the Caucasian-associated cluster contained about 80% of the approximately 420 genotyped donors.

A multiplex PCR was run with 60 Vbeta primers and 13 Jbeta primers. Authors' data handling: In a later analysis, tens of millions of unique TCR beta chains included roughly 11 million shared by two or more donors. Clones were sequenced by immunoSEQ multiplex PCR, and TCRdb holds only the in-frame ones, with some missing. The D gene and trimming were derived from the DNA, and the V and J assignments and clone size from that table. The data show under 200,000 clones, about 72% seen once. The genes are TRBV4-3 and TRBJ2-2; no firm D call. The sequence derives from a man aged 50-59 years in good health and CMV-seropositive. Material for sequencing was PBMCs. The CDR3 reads CASSPPGFPINTGELFF. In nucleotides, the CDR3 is TGCGCCAGCAGCCCACCAGGCTTTCCGATTAACACCGGGGAGCTGTTTTTT.